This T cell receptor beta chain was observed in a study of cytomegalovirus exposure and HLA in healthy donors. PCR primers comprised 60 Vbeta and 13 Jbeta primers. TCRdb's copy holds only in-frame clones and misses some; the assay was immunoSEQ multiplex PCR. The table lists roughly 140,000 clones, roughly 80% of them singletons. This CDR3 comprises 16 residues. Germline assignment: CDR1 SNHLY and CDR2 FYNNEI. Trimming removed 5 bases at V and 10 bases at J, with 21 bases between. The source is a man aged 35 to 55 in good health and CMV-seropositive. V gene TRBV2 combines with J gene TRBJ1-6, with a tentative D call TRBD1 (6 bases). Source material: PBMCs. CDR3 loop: CASSRTGRVKGSPLHF. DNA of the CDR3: TGTGCCAGCAGTCGCACAGGGAGGGTAAAAGGCTCACCCCTCCACTTT.